These 5 T cell receptor beta chains share one sample of origin, sequenced in a study of T cell responses to AZD1222 COVID-19 vaccine. Using immunoSEQ multiplex PCR, the repertoire was profiled, and TCRdb retains in-frame clones only, with some absent. The data show about 100,000 clones, about 89% seen once. Sequencing used peripheral blood, obtained on day 0 of AZD1222 vaccination. The source is an adult in good health.

This sequence joins TRBV7-2 and TRBJ2-5; no clear D gene. Germline V gene data show CDR1 as SGHTA and CDR2 as FQGNSA. V lost 5 bases to trimming and J lost 4 bases, with 11 bases between them. The CDR3 sequence is 13 residues long. CDR3 sequence (DNA): TGTGCCAGCAGCCCCGCAGCGACAGAGACCCAGTACTTC. Translated, it gives CASSPAATETQYF.

J is TRBJ2-7 and V is TRBV28; 10 positions match TRBD2. The CDR3 consists of 15 residues. Looked up from germline, CDR1 is MDHEN and CDR2 is SYDVKM. V trimming: 5 bases; J trimming: 7 bases; junction bases outside the gene matches: 11. CDR3 nucleotide sequence: TGTGCCAGCAGTACCCCTAGCGGGAGTAGGAGGGAGCAGTACTTC. Translated: CASSTPSGSRREQYF.

V and J are TRBV5-6 and TRBJ1-2, with 9 bases fitting TRBD1. The CDR3 runs 14 residues. The germline CDR1 and CDR2 sequences are SGHDT and YYEEEE. The V gene end was trimmed by 7 bases and the J gene end by 6 bases; junction bases not matched to a gene: 10. CDR3 coding DNA: TGTGCCAGCTCCTCTCTACAGGGGGCGGATGGCTACACCTTC. Encoded protein: CASSSLQGADGYTF.

The genes are TRBV4-2 and TRBJ2-3; 7 bases align to TRBD2. CDR1 is LGHNA and CDR2 is YNFKEQ in the germline V gene. The CDR3 has 17 amino acids. J was trimmed by 2 bases and V by 0 bases; bases with no gene match: 8. The CDR3 DNA sequence: TGTGCCAGCAGCCAAGATCCAGCGGGGAGCCCCACAGATACGCAGTATTTT. Translating it yields CASSQDPAGSPTDTQYF.

Remarks on this clone: Other DNA sequences in this sample translate to the same CDR3. The V gene is TRBV2, the J gene TRBJ2-7; D is ambiguous. CDR3 length: 11 residues. V shed 1 base and J shed 3 bases, with 1 base lying between them. Germline V lookup: CDR1 SNHLY, CDR2 FYNNEI. This chain's CDR3 is CASSEVYEQYF. DNA of the CDR3: TGTGCCAGCAGTGAAGTCTACGAGCAGTACTTC.